This T cell receptor (beta chain) was obtained from a study of Graves' ophthalmopathy and Graves' hyperthyroidism. Note on this clonotype: Its specificity is not known. A read error may account for a junction end that differs from germline.

Findings and caveats of the study: Most thyroid-expanded clonotypes exceeding 0.001 frequency were also found in blood.

Germline V lookup: CDR1 LNHDA, CDR2 SQIVND (reference sequence). The CDR3 has 15 amino acids. Amplification of TCR beta CDR3 regions used RNA transcripts. An opening RT-PCR round employed HTBI primers and preceded a second-round multiplex PCR. TCRdb analysed the multiplex PCR reads with MiXCR anew, one entry per CDR3 protein. This sample yields about 48,000 distinct CDR3 sequences, of which around 48% are seen a single time; approximately 23% belongs to the top ten. The rearrangement links TRBV19 to TRBJ1-2; 7 bases align to TRBD1. Sequences were obtained from peripheral blood. This TCR derives from an adult man with Graves' ophthalmopathy. The CDR3 DNA follows: TGTTCCAGTAGTGTCACCGGACAGGAGTCCTATGGCTACACCTTC. It codes for CSSSVTGQESYGYTF.